Sequencing of this TCR beta chain was carried out in a study of blood T cell repertoires in COVID-19. Profiled with immunoSEQ multiplex PCR; TCRdb holds only in-frame clones, not every one. The profile covers around 200,000 clones, with 86% appearing a single time and roughly 20% taken by the ten largest. Sequenced sample: peripheral blood. The clonotype was recovered from a man in his 70s with active or convalescent COVID-19.

CDR3 amino acids: CASSYGAVPNTEAFF. In DNA, the CDR3 is TGTGCCAGCAGTTACGGCGCGGTTCCGAACACTGAAGCTTTCTTT. The chain couples TRBV6-2 or TRBV6-3 to TRBJ1-1; the D is unclear. Trimming removed 2 bases at V and 1 base at J, with 11 bases between. Germline V gene data show CDR1 as MNHEY and CDR2 as SVGEGT. The CDR3 runs 15 residues.